This T cell receptor beta chain stems from a study of blood T cell repertoires in COVID-19. Sequencing used immunoSEQ multiplex PCR; TCRdb keeps in-frame clones, though not all of them. The sample holds hundreds of thousands of clones, approximately 84% seen once. The CDR3 consists of 13 residues. CDR1 KGHSH and CDR2 LQKENI come from the germline V gene. V was shortened by 2 bases and J by 5 bases, with 9 bases between the two germline ends. The chain combines TRBV18 with TRBJ2-5, with unresolved D. This TCR came from a woman aged 80 or over with acute or convalescent COVID-19. Sequenced material: peripheral blood. The CDR3 region is CASSPGPYETQYF. The CDR3, as DNA: TGTGCCAGCTCACCAGGCCCTTATGAGACCCAGTACTTC.